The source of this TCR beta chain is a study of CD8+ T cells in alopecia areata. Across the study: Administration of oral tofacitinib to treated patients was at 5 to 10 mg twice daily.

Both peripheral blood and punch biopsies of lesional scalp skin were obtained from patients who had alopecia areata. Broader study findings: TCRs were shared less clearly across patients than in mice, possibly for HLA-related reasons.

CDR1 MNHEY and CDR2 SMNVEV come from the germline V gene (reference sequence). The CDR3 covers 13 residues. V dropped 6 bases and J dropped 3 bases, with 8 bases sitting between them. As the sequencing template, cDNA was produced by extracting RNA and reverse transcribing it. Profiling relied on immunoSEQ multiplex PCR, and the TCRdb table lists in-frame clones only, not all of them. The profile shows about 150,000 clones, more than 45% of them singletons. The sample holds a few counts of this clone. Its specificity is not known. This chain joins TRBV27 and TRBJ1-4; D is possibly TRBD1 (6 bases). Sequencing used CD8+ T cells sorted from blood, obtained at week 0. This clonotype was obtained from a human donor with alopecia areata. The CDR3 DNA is TGTGCCAGCAGGGACAGACCTAATGAAAAACTGTTTTTT. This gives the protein CASRDRPNEKLFF. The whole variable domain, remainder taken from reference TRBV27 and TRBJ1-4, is EAQVTQNPRYLITVTGKKLTVTCSQNMNHEYMSWYRQDPGLGLRQIYYSMNVEVTDKGDVPEGYKVSRKEKRNFPLILESPSPNQTSLYFCASRDRPNEKLFFGSGTQLSVL.